Reported below is one T cell receptor (beta chain). Its matching antigen is unknown. These data are taken from a study of cytomegalovirus exposure and HLA in healthy donors. Study-level results: Later on, analysis showed that most CMV-associated TCR beta chains appeared to be HLA-restricted. TCR association rates varied by HLA locus in a later analysis, with DRB1 highest and HLA-C lowest. Earlier analysis yielded a pattern in which most TCR beta V segments were productive about 87% or about 30% of the time.

Primers: 60 Vbeta forward and 13 Jbeta reverse. Sequencing used immunoSEQ multiplex PCR; TCRdb keeps in-frame clones, though not all of them. This table holds 150,000 to 200,000 clones, around 90% found once. This sequence originates from a woman aged 18-29 years in good health and CMV-seronegative. Sample: PBMCs.

The CDR3 nucleotides are TGTGCCAGCAGTTTAGCCGACACGCGCTACGAGCAGTACTTC. The encoded protein is CASSLADTRYEQYF. The genes are TRBV27 and TRBJ2-7; D not certain. The CDR3 is 14 residues long. V was trimmed by 2 bases and J by 3 bases, leaving 11 bases between them. Looked up from germline, CDR1 is MNHEY and CDR2 is SMNVEV (reference sequence).